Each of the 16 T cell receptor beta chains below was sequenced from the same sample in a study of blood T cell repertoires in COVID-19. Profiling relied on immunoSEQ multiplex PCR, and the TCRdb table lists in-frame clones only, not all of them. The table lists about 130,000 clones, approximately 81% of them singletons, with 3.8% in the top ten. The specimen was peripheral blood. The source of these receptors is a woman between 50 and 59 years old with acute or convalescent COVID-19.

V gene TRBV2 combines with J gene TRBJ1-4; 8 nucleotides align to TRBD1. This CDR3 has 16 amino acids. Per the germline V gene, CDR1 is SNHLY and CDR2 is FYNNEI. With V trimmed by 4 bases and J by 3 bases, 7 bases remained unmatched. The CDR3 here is CASSALTGVANEKLFF. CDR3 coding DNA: TGTGCCAGCAGTGCATTGACAGGGGTTGCTAATGAAAAACTGTTTTTT.

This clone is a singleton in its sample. CDR3 residues: CATLAGGSGTGELFF. The CDR3 bases are TGTGCCACACTAGCGGGAGGGTCGGGGACCGGGGAGCTGTTTTTT. The chain has TRBV10-3 and TRBJ2-2, with 13 bases aligning to TRBD2. After removal of 10 bases from V and 5 bases from J, the junction contained 7 bases not matched to a gene. The CDR3 is 15 amino acids. CDR1 ENHRY and CDR2 SYGVKD come from the germline V gene.

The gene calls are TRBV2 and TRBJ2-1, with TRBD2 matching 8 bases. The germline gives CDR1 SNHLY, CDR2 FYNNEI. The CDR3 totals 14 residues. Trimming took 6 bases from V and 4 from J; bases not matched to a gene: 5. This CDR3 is CASSNSGTYNEQFF. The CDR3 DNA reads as TGTGCCAGCAGCAATAGCGGGACGTACAATGAGCAGTTCTTC.

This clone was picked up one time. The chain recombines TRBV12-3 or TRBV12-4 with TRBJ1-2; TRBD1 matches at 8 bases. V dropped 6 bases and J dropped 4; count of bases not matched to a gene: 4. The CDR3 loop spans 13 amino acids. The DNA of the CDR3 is TGTGCCAGCAGCAGGGGGACAGGCTATGGCTACACCTTC. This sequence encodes CASSRGTGYGYTF.

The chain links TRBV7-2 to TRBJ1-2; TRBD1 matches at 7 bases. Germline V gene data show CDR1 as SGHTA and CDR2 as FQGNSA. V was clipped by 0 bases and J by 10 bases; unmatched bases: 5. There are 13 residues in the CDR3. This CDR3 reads CASSLAQDRAYTF. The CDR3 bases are TGTGCCAGCAGCTTAGCGCAAGACAGGGCCTACACCTTC. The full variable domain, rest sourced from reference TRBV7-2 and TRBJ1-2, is GAGVSQSPSNKVTEKGKDVELRCDPISGHTALYWYRQSLGQGLEFLIYFQGNSAPDKSGLPSDRFSAERTGGSVSTLTIQRTQQEDSAVYLCASSLAQDRAYTFGSGTRLTVV.

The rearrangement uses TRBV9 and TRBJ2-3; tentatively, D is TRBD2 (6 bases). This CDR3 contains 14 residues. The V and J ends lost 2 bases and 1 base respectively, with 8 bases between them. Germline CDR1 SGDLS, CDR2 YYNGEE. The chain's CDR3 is CASSVSGRTDTQYF. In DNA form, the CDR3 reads TGTGCCAGCAGCGTGAGCGGGCGCACAGATACGCAGTATTTT. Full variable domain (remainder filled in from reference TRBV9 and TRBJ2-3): DSGVTQTPKHLITATGQRVTLRCSPRSGDLSVYWYQQSLDQGLQFLIQYYNGEERAKGNILERFSAQQFPDLHSELNLSSLELGDSALYFCASSVSGRTDTQYFGPGTRLTVL.

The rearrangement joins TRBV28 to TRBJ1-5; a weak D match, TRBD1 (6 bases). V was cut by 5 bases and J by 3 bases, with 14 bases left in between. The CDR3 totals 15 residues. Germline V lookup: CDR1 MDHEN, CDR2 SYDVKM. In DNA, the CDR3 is TGTGCCAGCAGTGCTATGCAGGGGTACAATCAGCCCCAGCATTTT. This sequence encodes CASSAMQGYNQPQHF. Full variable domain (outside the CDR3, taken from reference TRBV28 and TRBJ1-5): DVKVTQSSRYLVKRTGEKVFLECVQDMDHENMFWYRQDPGLGLRLIYFSYDVKMKEKGDIPEGYSVSREKKERFSLILESASTNQTSMYLCASSAMQGYNQPQHFGDGTRLSIL.

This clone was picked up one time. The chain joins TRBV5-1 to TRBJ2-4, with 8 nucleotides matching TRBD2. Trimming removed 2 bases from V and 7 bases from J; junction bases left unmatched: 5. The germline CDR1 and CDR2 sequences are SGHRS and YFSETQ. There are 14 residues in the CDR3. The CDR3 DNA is TGCGCCAGCAGCTTAGCGGGAGTTGGGAACATTCAGTACTTC. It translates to CASSLAGVGNIQYF.

The CDR3 DNA is TGTGCCAGTAGCGGACAAGCTCAAGAGACCCAGTACTTC. This gives the protein CASSGQAQETQYF. The chain carries TRBV19 and TRBJ2-5, with TRBD1 as a possible D gene (5 bases). Deletions cut 6 bases from V and 2 bases from J, with 10 bases between. Germline CDR1 and CDR2: LNHDA and SQIVND (reference sequence). The CDR3 runs to 13 residues.

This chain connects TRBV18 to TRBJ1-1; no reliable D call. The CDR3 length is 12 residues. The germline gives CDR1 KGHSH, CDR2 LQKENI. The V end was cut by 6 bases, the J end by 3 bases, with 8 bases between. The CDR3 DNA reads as TGTGCCAGCTCTCTGAGGGACACTGAAGCTTTCTTT. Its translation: CASSLRDTEAFF.

CDR3 loop: CAISVQAENGEQFF. The CDR3 DNA reads TGTGCCATCAGTGTCCAAGCGGAAAACGGTGAGCAGTTCTTC. The V and J genes are TRBV10-3 and TRBJ2-1; possibly TRBD2 for D (5 bases). Per the germline V gene, CDR1 is ENHRY and CDR2 is SYGVKD. The V end was cut by 4 bases, the J end by 9 bases, with 16 bases between. The CDR3 is 14 amino acids.

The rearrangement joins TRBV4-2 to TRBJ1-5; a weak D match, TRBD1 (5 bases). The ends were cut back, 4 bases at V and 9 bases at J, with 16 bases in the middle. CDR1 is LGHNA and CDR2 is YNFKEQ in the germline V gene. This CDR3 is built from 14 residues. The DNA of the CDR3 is TGTGCCAGCAGCCCACTGACAGAGGAAGGGCCCCAGCATTTT. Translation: CASSPLTEEGPQHF.

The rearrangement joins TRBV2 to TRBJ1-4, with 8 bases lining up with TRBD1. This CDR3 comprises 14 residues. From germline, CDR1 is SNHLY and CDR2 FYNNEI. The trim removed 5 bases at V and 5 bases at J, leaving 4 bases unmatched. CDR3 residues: CASSFGQGNEKLFF. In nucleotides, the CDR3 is TGTGCCAGCAGTTTCGGACAGGGAAATGAAAAACTGTTTTTT.

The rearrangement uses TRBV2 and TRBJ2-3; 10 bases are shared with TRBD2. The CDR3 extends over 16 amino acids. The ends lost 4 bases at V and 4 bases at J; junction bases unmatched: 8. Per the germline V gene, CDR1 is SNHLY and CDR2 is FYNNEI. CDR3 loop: CASSVSSGGGPDTQYF. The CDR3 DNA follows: TGTGCCAGCAGTGTATCTAGCGGGGGCGGGCCAGATACGCAGTATTTT.

This CDR3 reads CASSQGNQAFF. The CDR3 coding sequence is TGTGCCAGCAGCCAGGGGAATCAGGCTTTCTTT. The gene calls are TRBV12-3 or TRBV12-4 and TRBJ1-1; possibly TRBD1 for D (6 bases). The length of the CDR3 is 11 residues. Between the trimmed V and J ends, which lost 6 bases and 11 bases, there was a span of 13 bases.

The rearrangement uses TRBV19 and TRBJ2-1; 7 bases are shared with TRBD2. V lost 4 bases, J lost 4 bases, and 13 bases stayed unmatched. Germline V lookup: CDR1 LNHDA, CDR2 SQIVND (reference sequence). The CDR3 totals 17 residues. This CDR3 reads CASSKQPSSGPYNEQFF. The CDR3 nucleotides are TGTGCCAGTAGTAAGCAACCATCTAGCGGACCTTACAATGAGCAGTTCTTC. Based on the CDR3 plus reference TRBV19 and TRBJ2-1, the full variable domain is DGGITQSPKYLFRKEGQNVTLSCEQNLNHDAMYWYRQDPGQGLRLIYYSQIVNDFQKGDIAEGYSVSREKKESFPLTVTSAQKNPTAFYLCASSKQPSSGPYNEQFFGPGTRLTVL.